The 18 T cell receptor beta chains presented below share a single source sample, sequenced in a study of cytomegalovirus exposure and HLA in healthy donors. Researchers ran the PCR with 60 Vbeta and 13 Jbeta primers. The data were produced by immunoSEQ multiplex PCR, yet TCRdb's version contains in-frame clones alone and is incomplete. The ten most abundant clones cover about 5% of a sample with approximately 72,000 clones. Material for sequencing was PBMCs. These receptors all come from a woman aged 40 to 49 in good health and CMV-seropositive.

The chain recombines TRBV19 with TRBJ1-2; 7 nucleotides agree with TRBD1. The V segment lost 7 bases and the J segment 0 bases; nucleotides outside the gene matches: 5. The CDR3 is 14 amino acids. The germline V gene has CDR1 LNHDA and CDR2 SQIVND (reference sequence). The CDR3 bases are TGTGCCAGTATTGGGGACAGCTCTAACTATGGCTACACCTTC. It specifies CASIGDSSNYGYTF.

The chain's CDR3 is CASTATGLSYEQYF. CDR3 coding DNA: TGTGCCAGCACCGCAACAGGCCTCTCCTACGAGCAGTACTTC. The V and J genes are TRBV2 and TRBJ2-7, with D maybe TRBD1 (5 bases). The CDR3 is 14 residues long. Per the germline V gene, CDR1 is SNHLY and CDR2 is FYNNEI. V was trimmed by 7 bases and J by 0 bases, leaving 13 bases between them.

CDR3 loop: CASSHDREDRGFVRSEAFF. Written as DNA, the CDR3 is TGTGCCAGCAGCCACGATAGAGAAGACAGGGGGTTTGTCCGAAGTGAAGCTTTCTTT. The chain has TRBV7-9 and TRBJ1-1; 9 bases align to TRBD1. Germline CDR1 reads SEHNR; CDR2 reads FQNEAQ (reference sequence). This CDR3 spans 19 amino acids. Trimming at V came to 5 bases and at J to 7 bases, leaving 23 bases not matched to a gene.

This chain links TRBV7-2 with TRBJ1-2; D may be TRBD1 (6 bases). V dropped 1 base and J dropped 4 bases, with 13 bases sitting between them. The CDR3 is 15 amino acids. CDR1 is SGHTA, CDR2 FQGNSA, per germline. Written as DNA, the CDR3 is TGTGCCAGCAGCTTAGTCGCGGGGGCGGGCTATGGCTACACCTTC. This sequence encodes CASSLVAGAGYGYTF.

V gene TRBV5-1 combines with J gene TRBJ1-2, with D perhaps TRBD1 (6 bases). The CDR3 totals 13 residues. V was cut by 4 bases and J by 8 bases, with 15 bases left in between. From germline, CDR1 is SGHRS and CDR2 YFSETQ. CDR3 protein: CASSEGEGFGYTF. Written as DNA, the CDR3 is TGCGCCAGCAGCGAGGGGGAGGGGTTCGGCTACACCTTC.

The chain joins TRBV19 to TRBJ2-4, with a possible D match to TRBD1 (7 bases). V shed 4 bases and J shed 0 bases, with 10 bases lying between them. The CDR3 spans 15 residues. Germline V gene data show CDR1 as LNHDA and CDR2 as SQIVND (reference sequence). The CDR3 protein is CASSTRGAAKNIQYF. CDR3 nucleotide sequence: TGTGCCAGTAGTACCAGGGGGGCAGCCAAAAACATTCAGTACTTC.

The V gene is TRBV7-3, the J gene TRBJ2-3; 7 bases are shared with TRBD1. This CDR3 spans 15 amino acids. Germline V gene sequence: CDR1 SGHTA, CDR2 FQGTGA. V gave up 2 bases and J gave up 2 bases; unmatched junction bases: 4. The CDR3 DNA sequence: TGTGCCAGCAGCTTAGGGGGACAGCTCACAGATACGCAGTATTTT. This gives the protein CASSLGGQLTDTQYF.

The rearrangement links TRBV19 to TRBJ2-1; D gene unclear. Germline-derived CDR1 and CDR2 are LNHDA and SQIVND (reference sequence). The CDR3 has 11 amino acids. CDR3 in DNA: TGTGGGGCAAGCTCCTACAATGAGCAGTTCTTC. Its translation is CGASSYNEQFF.

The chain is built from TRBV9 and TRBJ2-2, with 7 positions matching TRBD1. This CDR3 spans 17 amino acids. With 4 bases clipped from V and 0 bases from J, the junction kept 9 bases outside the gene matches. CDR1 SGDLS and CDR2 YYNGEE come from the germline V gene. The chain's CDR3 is CASSPRTTGANTGELFF. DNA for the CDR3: TGTGCCAGCAGCCCCCGCACCACAGGGGCGAACACCGGGGAGCTGTTTTTT.

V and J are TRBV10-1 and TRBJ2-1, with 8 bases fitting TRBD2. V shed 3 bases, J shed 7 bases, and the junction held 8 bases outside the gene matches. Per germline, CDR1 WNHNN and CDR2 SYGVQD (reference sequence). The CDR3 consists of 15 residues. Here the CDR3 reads CASSESELAANEQFF. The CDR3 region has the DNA TGCGCCAGCAGTGAAAGTGAACTAGCGGCAAATGAGCAGTTCTTC.

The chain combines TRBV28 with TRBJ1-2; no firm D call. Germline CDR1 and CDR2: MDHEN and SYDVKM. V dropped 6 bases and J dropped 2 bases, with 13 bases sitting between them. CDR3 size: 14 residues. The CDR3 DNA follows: TGTGCCAGCAGGCTATCGACGGGAAACTATGGCTACACCTTC. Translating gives CASRLSTGNYGYTF.

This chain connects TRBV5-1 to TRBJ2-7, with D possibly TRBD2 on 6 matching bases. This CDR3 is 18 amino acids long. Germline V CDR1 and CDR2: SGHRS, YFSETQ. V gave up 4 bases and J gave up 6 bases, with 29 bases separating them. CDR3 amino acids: CASSPGGGSKGKFSEQYF. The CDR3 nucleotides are TGCGCCAGCAGCCCCGGGGGTGGTAGTAAAGGGAAATTTTCCGAGCAGTACTTC.

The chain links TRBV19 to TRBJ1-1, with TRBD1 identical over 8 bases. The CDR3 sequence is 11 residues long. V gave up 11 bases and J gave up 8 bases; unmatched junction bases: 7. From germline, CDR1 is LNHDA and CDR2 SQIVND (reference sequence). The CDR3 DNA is TGTGCCGCTAAAGACAGGGGCGAAGCTTTCTTT. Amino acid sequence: CAAKDRGEAFF.

The CDR3 nucleotides read TGTGCCATCCAGCCCGGGGGGAGCGGGAGCGGGGAGCTGTTTTTT. Amino acids: CAIQPGGSGSGELFF. J is TRBJ2-2 and V is TRBV11-2, with 8 bases matching TRBD2. Per germline, CDR1 SGHAT and CDR2 FQNNGV. V was pared by 10 bases and J by 7 bases, with 14 bases of the junction left unmatched. This CDR3 has 15 residues.

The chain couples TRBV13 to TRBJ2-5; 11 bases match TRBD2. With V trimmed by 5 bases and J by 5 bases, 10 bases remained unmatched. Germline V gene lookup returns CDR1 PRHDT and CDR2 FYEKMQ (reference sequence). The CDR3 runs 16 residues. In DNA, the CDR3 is TGTGCCAGCAGCAGCCGGACTAGCGGGTCCCTGGAGACCCAGTACTTC. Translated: CASSSRTSGSLETQYF.

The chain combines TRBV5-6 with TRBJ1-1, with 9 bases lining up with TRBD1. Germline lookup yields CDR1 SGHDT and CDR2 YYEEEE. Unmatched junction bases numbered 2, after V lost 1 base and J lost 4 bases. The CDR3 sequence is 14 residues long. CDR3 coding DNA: TGTGCCAGCAGCTTGACAGGGGGCACCACTGAAGCTTTCTTT. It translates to CASSLTGGTTEAFF. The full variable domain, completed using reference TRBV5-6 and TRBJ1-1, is DAGVTQSPTHLIKTRGQQVTLRCSPKSGHDTVSWYQQALGQGPQFIFQYYEEEERQRGNFPDRFSGHQFPNYSSELNVNALLLGDSALYLCASSLTGGTTEAFFGQGTRLTVV.

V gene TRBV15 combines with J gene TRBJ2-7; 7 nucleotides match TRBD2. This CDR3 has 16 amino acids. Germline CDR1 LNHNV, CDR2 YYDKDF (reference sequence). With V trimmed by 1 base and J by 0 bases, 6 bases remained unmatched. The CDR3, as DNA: TGTGCCACCAGCAGAGGGCTGCGGGAGTTCTCCTACGAGCAGTACTTC. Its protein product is CATSRGLREFSYEQYF.

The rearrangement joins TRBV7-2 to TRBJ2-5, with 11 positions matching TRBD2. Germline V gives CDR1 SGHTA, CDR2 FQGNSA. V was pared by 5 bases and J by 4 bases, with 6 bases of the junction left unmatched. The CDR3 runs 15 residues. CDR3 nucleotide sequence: TGTGCCAGCAGCCGTCGACTAGCGGGGTCAGAGACCCAGTACTTC. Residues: CASSRRLAGSETQYF.